Each of the 31 T cell receptor beta chains below was sequenced from the same sample in a study of CD8 T cells in ankylosing spondylitis. TCRdb re-derived calls from the 5' RACE reads in MiXCR, one entry per CDR3 protein. The sample lists 150,000 to 200,000 distinct CDR3 sequences, 10% to 15% occurring once. The sequenced material came from blood, either unsorted or a sorted T cell fraction (not recorded which). The receptors here all came from a female donor with ankylosing spondylitis or in good health (not recorded which).

The genes are TRBV7-6 and TRBJ1-6, with 7 bases matching TRBD1. The V segment lost 1 base and the J segment 10 bases; nucleotides outside the gene matches: 4. Looked up from germline, CDR1 is SGHVS and CDR2 is FNYEAQ. CDR3 size: 14 residues. CDR3 coding DNA: TGTGCCAGCAGCTTAGATGACAGGGTGTCACCCCTCCACTTT. Its protein is CASSLDDRVSPLHF.

This clonotype was detected once. CDR3 sequence reads: CATPKDVWYF. The CDR3 region has the DNA TGTGCCACCCCAAAGGACGTTTGGTATTTT. The gene calls are TRBV11-3 and TRBJ1-3, with unresolved D. CDR1 and CDR2 from the germline V gene are SGHNT and YENEEA. The V and J ends lost 10 bases and 16 bases respectively, with 17 bases between them. The CDR3 loop spans 10 amino acids.

This clonotype has a count of ten or more. This rearrangement joins TRBV4-3 to TRBJ1-6; D unclear. Looked up from germline, CDR1 is LGHNA and CDR2 is YSLEER. V was clipped by 1 base and J by 5 bases, with 9 bases between them. The CDR3 sequence is 15 residues long. The CDR3 region is CASSQVERDNSPLHF. The CDR3 DNA is TGCGCCAGCAGCCAAGTTGAAAGGGATAATTCACCCCTCCACTTT.

The chain is built from TRBV20-1 and TRBJ2-5; either TRBD1 or TRBD2 may supply D (5 bases each). The CDR3 runs to 16 residues. V lost 1 base, J lost 2 bases, and 17 bases lay in between. Germline CDR1 reads DFQATT; CDR2 reads SNEGSKA (reference sequence). This chain's CDR3 is CSARGWRTRTQETQYF. DNA for the CDR3: TGCAGTGCTAGAGGTTGGAGGACGCGGACACAAGAGACCCAGTACTTC.

This clonotype has only a few counts. The chain combines TRBV7-8 with TRBJ1-5; TRBD1 might be the D (5 bases). Germline CDR1 is SGHVS and CDR2 is FQNEAQ. There are 20 residues in the CDR3. With 2 bases removed from V and 0 bases from J, the gap between germline ends came to 23 bases. The DNA for the CDR3 is TGTGCCAGCAGCTTATTCATACCGAAGGGACCCGAGGGTAGCAATCAGCCCCAGCATTTT. It codes for CASSLFIPKGPEGSNQPQHF.

V and J are TRBV20-1 and TRBJ2-1; D is unresolved. Germline CDR1 is DFQATT and CDR2 is SNEGSKA (reference sequence). The CDR3 has 13 residues. Trimming cost V 4 bases and J 1 base, with 8 bases left between them. The CDR3 DNA reads TGCAGTGCTACGTCTGTGTCCTACAATGAGCAGTTCTTC. Its translation: CSATSVSYNEQFF.

This clonotype occurred many times. The chain has TRBV6-1 and TRBJ2-3, with D possibly matching TRBD2 (5 bases). Germline-derived CDR1 and CDR2 are MNHNS and SASEGT. The CDR3 totals 14 residues. V was clipped by 6 bases and J by 0 bases, with 10 bases between them. The CDR3 nucleotides are TGTGCCAGCAGGAGGACTTTAAGCACAGATACGCAGTATTTT. It yields the protein CASRRTLSTDTQYF.

This clonotype was counted only a few times. The rearrangement links TRBV4-2 to TRBJ1-6; D possibly corresponds to TRBD1 (5 bases). CDR3 size: 15 residues. V was trimmed by 3 bases and J by 4 bases, leaving 10 bases between them. Germline V gene data show CDR1 as LGHNA and CDR2 as YNFKEQ. The CDR3, as DNA: TGTGCCAGCAGCCAGAAGGGACGGTATAATTCACCCCTCCACTTT. The encoded protein is CASSQKGRYNSPLHF.

Here the CDR3 reads CASSLPGLSPLHF. For the CDR3, the DNA is TGTGCCAGCAGTCTTCCGGGACTTTCACCCCTCCACTTT. The chain links TRBV6-1 to TRBJ1-6; maybe TRBD1 (5 bases). This CDR3 has 13 amino acids. Looked up from germline, CDR1 is MNHNS and CDR2 is SASEGT. The V gene lost 5 bases and the J gene lost 9 bases, with 11 bases spanning the gap.

This clonotype has at least ten counts. CDR3 sequence: CASRSPGQVNTEAFF. The CDR3 DNA sequence: TGTGCCAGCAGATCCCCGGGACAGGTCAACACTGAAGCTTTCTTT. The gene calls are TRBV6-1 and TRBJ1-1; TRBD1 agrees at 8 bases. With V trimmed by 6 bases and J by 2 bases, 8 bases remained unmatched. The CDR3 contains 15 residues. Germline lookup yields CDR1 MNHNS and CDR2 SASEGT.

In its sample, this clonotype was seen many times. The gene calls are TRBV29-1 and TRBJ1-2; 7 positions agree with TRBD1. The CDR3 runs to 16 residues. Germline V gene data show CDR1 as SQVTM and CDR2 as ANQGSEA. V lost 0 bases, J lost 9 bases, and 16 bases stayed unmatched. The CDR3 loop is CSVEDLDEGAYGSYTF. CDR3 DNA: TGCAGCGTTGAAGATCTGGACGAGGGGGCCTATGGAAGCTACACCTTC.

The rearrangement joins TRBV6-2 or TRBV6-3 to TRBJ2-1, with TRBD2 as a possible D gene (6 bases). V was shortened by 0 bases and J by 5 bases, with 8 bases between the two germline ends. CDR1 and CDR2 from the germline V gene are MNHEY and SVGEGT. The CDR3 loop spans 14 amino acids. In nucleotides, the CDR3 is TGTGCCAGCAGTTACTCAGGGACTCACAATGAGCAGTTCTTC. It is translated as CASSYSGTHNEQFF.

About this clonotype: A read error is possible here, since a much larger clone lies one base away. This chain links TRBV20-1 with TRBJ2-7; TRBD2 matches at 10 bases. The CDR3 loop spans 15 amino acids. Germline V gene data show CDR1 as DFQATT and CDR2 as SNEGSKA (reference sequence). The CDR3 spells CRAQGLAGESYEQYF. In DNA form, the CDR3 reads TGCAGAGCCCAGGGCCTAGCGGGAGAGTCCTACGAGCAGTACTTC.

The chain employs TRBV28 and TRBJ2-6; 7 bases fit TRBD1. Germline CDR1 reads MDHEN; CDR2 reads SYDVKM. V was clipped by 4 bases and J by 2 bases; unmatched bases: 5. The CDR3 covers 16 residues. CDR3 amino acids: CASSSPGTAGANVLTF. The CDR3 region has the DNA TGTGCCAGCAGTTCCCCTGGGACAGCTGGGGCCAACGTCCTGACTTTC.

This clonotype was found many times. The chain combines TRBV12-3 or TRBV12-4 with TRBJ2-1, with no clear D. V lost 6 bases, J lost 10 bases, and 16 bases lay in between. CDR3 length: 13 residues. The CDR3 coding sequence is TGTGCCAGCAGCGACCAACAGAGGAGCGAGCAGTTCTTC. Its translation: CASSDQQRSEQFF.

This clonotype was counted at least ten times. The V call is TRBV11-2, the J call TRBJ2-1; TRBD1 is a possible D gene (6 bases). With 2 bases removed from V and 0 bases from J, the gap between germline ends came to 11 bases. Germline CDR1 SGHAT, CDR2 FQNNGV. This CDR3 spans 16 amino acids. Here the CDR3 reads CASSLRGGSSYNEQFF. CDR3 in DNA: TGTGCCAGCAGCTTAAGAGGGGGAAGCTCCTACAATGAGCAGTTCTTC.

Worth noting for this clonotype: A read error may explain this, as a much larger clone is one base away. J is TRBJ2-5 and V is TRBV7-9; 8 bases line up with TRBD2. The V and J ends lost 5 bases and 2 bases, in that order; junction bases with no gene match: 7. CDR1 SEHNR and CDR2 FQNEAQ come from the germline V gene (reference sequence). The CDR3 is made up of 15 amino acids. CDR3 nucleotides: TGTGCCAGCAGCAGCGGGCCTAGCGGGCAAGAGACCCAGTACTTC. It yields the protein CASSSGPSGQETQYF.

At least ten counts were recorded for this clonotype. The gene calls are TRBV7-3 and TRBJ2-1; 11 bases align to TRBD1. The CDR3 extends over 16 amino acids. The V gene's germline CDR1 is SGHTA and CDR2 FQGTGA. V was pared by 2 bases and J by 6 bases, with 6 bases of the junction left unmatched. Here the CDR3 reads CASSLVWTGGRNEQFF. CDR3 in DNA: TGTGCCAGCAGCTTAGTATGGACAGGGGGCCGCAATGAGCAGTTCTTC.

For the CDR3, the DNA is TGTGCCAGCAGCTTAGACGGGGGCGGCAATCAGCCCCAGCATTTT. The encoded protein is CASSLDGGGNQPQHF. The V call is TRBV7-3, the J call TRBJ1-5; a weak D match, TRBD1 (6 bases). This CDR3 contains 15 residues. CDR1 is SGHTA, CDR2 FQGTGA, per germline. Trimming left V 2 bases short and J 2 bases short, with 10 bases between.

The chain joins TRBV9 to TRBJ2-1; 8 bases line up with TRBD1. Germline lookup yields CDR1 SGDLS and CDR2 YYNGEE. V trimming: 0 bases; J trimming: 3 bases; junction bases outside the gene matches: 5. This CDR3 spans 16 amino acids. The CDR3 loop is CASSVGPGGDYNEQFF. CDR3 DNA sequence: TGTGCCAGCAGCGTAGGTCCAGGGGGCGACTACAATGAGCAGTTCTTC. Drawing the rest from reference TRBV9 and TRBJ2-1, the complete variable domain is DSGVTQTPKHLITATGQRVTLRCSPRSGDLSVYWYQQSLDQGLQFLIQYYNGEERAKGNILERFSAQQFPDLHSELNLSSLELGDSALYFCASSVGPGGDYNEQFFGPGTRLTVL.

This clonotype was detected ten times or more. This chain joins TRBV20-1 and TRBJ1-5; D unclear. Deletions cut 6 bases from V and 5 bases from J, with 17 bases between. Germline V gene sequence: CDR1 DFQATT, CDR2 SNEGSKA (reference sequence). This CDR3 spans 14 amino acids. As DNA, the CDR3 is TGCAGTGCCCGTAAAAGAGGGTACGATCAGCCCCAGCATTTT. Translated, it gives CSARKRGYDQPQHF.

This clonotype showed up many times. The chain links TRBV5-1 to TRBJ2-2, with 10 bases lining up with TRBD2. CDR3 length: 16 residues. V was pared by 6 bases and J by 5 bases, with 10 bases of the junction left unmatched. Germline V gene data show CDR1 as SGHRS and CDR2 as YFSETQ. CDR3 in DNA: TGCGCCAGCATGGCTAGCGGGAGTTTTGGGACCGGGGAGCTGTTTTTT. The encoded protein is CASMASGSFGTGELFF. Complete variable domain (other parts from reference TRBV5-1 and TRBJ2-2): KAGVTQTPRYLIKTRGQQVTLSCSPISGHRSVSWYQQTPGQGLQFLFEYFSETQRNKGNFPGRFSGRQFSNSRSEMNVSTLELGDSALYLCASMASGSFGTGELFFGEGSRLTVL.

This clonotype came up a few times. This rearrangement joins TRBV5-1 to TRBJ2-2, with D perhaps TRBD1 (6 bases). Trimming removed 4 bases from V and 0 bases from J, with 13 bases in between. The length of the CDR3 is 16 residues. CDR1 and CDR2 (germline): SGHRS, YFSETQ. The CDR3 DNA follows: TGCGCCAGCAGCGCGTCCGGGACACCGAACACCGGGGAGCTGTTTTTT. As protein: CASSASGTPNTGELFF. Looking up the rest from reference TRBV5-1 and TRBJ2-2 gives the full variable domain: KAGVTQTPRYLIKTRGQQVTLSCSPISGHRSVSWYQQTPGQGLQFLFEYFSETQRNKGNFPGRFSGRQFSNSRSEMNVSTLELGDSALYLCASSASGTPNTGELFFGEGSRLTVL.

Many counts were recorded for this clonotype. The rearrangement links TRBV15 to TRBJ2-1; unclear D gene. The CDR3 is 13 amino acids. Germline V gene data show CDR1 as LNHNV and CDR2 as YYDKDF (reference sequence). The V end was cut by 4 bases, the J end by 9 bases, with 13 bases between. The CDR3 sequence: CATSNIRLGEQFF. DNA of the CDR3: TGTGCCACCAGCAACATTCGGCTGGGTGAGCAGTTCTTC. The full variable domain, completed using reference TRBV15 and TRBJ2-1, is DAMVIQNPRYQVTQFGKPVTLSCSQTLNHNVMYWYQQKSSQAPKLLFHYYDKDFNNEADTPDNFQSRRPNTSFCFLDIRSPGLGDTAMYLCATSNIRLGEQFFGPGTRLTVL.

This clonotype was picked up a small number of times. The chain has TRBV7-2 and TRBJ2-7; TRBD1 might be the D (6 bases). CDR1 and CDR2 from the germline V gene are SGHTA and FQGNSA. V lost 2 bases, J lost 5 bases, and 13 bases lay in between. This CDR3 has 14 amino acids. CDR3 protein: CASSLSGASNEQYF. The CDR3 DNA is TGTGCCAGCAGCTTATCAGGGGCATCCAACGAGCAGTACTTC.

This rearrangement joins TRBV6-5 to TRBJ1-4, with D possibly matching TRBD1 (5 bases). CDR1 and CDR2 from the germline V gene are MNHEY and SVGAGI. The V and J ends lost 4 bases and 7 bases respectively, with 16 bases between them. This CDR3 has 15 amino acids. The CDR3 loop reads CASSSPRGDSEKLFF. CDR3 DNA sequence: TGTGCCAGCAGTTCCCCGCGAGGGGATAGTGAAAAACTGTTTTTT.

The chain uses TRBV19 and TRBJ2-5, with 8 nucleotides matching TRBD2. The V and J ends lost 1 base and 1 base, in that order; junction bases with no gene match: 2. The CDR3 sequence is 15 residues long. From germline, CDR1 is LNHDA and CDR2 SQIVND (reference sequence). The CDR3 DNA reads TGTGCCAGTAGTATAGGCGGGAGGCCCCAAGAGACCCAGTACTTC. The encoded protein is CASSIGGRPQETQYF.

This chain joins TRBV19 and TRBJ2-1, with TRBD2 matching 13 bases. Germline assignment: CDR1 LNHDA and CDR2 SQIVND (reference sequence). The CDR3 has 15 amino acids. The trim removed 5 bases at V and 9 bases at J, leaving 7 bases unmatched. CDR3 bases: TGTGCCAGTAGTCACGGGACTAGCGGGATTGTTGAGCAGTTCTTC. Translated, it gives CASSHGTSGIVEQFF.

In its sample, this clonotype was seen a few times. This chain uses TRBV18 with TRBJ2-1; no definite D call. This CDR3 region has 12 residues. The V end lost 2 bases, the J end lost 5 bases, and 4 bases lay between the germline ends. Germline loops: CDR1 KGHSH, CDR2 LQKENI. CDR3 sequence reads: CASSPGDNEQFF. Here the CDR3 DNA reads TGTGCCAGCTCACCAGGGGACAATGAGCAGTTCTTC. Full variable domain (outside the CDR3, taken from reference TRBV18 and TRBJ2-1): NAGVMQNPRHLVRRRGQEARLRCSPMKGHSHVYWYRQLPEEGLKFMVYLQKENIIDESGMPKERFSAEFPKEGPSILRIQQVVRGDSAAYFCASSPGDNEQFFGPGTRLTVL.

This clonotype appeared many times. This chain uses TRBV5-1 with TRBJ1-1; the match to TRBD1 covers 9 bases. The V gene's germline CDR1 is SGHRS and CDR2 YFSETQ. This CDR3 spans 15 amino acids. The CDR3: CVSRPPGQGNTEAFF. Written as DNA, the CDR3 is TGCGTTTCTCGACCCCCGGGACAGGGAAACACTGAAGCTTTCTTT.

The genes are TRBV10-3 and TRBJ1-1, with 9 bases that match TRBD1. Germline CDR1 is ENHRY and CDR2 is SYGVKD. This CDR3 contains 13 residues. V lost 8 bases to trimming and J lost 1 base; unmatched junction nucleotides: 2. CDR3 in amino acids: CAIVQGANTEAFF. DNA of the CDR3: TGTGCCATCGTACAGGGGGCGAACACTGAAGCTTTCTTT.